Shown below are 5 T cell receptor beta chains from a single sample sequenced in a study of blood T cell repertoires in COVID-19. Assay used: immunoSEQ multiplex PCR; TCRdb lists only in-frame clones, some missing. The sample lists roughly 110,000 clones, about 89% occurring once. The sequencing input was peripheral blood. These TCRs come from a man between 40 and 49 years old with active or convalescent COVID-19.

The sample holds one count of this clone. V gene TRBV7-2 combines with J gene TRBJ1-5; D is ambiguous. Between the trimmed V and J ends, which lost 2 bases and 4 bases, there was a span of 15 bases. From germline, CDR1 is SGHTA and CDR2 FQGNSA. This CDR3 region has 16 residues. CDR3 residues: CASSLSLWPSNQPQHF. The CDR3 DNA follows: TGTGCCAGCAGCTTATCATTGTGGCCTTCAAATCAGCCCCAGCATTTT.

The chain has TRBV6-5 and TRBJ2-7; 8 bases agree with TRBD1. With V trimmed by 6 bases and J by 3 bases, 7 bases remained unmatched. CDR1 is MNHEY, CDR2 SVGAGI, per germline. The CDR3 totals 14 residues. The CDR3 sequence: CASSRTGKNYEQYF. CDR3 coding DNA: TGTGCCAGCAGCCGGACAGGGAAGAACTACGAGCAGTACTTC.

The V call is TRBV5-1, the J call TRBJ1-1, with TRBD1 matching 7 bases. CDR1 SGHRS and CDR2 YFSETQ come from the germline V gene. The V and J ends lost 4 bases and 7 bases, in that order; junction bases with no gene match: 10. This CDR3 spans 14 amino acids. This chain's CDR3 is CASSKATGFNEAFF. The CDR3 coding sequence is TGCGCCAGCAGCAAGGCGACAGGGTTTAATGAAGCTTTCTTT.

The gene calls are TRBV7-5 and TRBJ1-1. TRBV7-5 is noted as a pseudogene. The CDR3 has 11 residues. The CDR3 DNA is TGTGCCAGAAGCTTCCGGAGTGAAGCTTTCTTT. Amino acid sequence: CARSFRSEAFF.

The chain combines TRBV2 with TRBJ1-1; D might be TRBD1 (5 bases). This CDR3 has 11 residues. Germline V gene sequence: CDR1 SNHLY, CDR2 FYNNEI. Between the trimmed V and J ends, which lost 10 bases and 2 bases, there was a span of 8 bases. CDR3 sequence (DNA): TGTGCCATTAGGGGAAACACTGAAGCTTTCTTT. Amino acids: CAIRGNTEAFF.